The 32 T cell receptor beta chains presented below share a single source sample, sequenced in a study of cytomegalovirus exposure and HLA in healthy donors. In the PCR, 60 Vbeta and 13 Jbeta primers were used. Sequenced by immunoSEQ multiplex PCR; TCRdb stores in-frame clones only, minus some. This table holds around 180,000 clones, approximately 83% found once. Input material: PBMCs. These receptors all stem from a boy between 2 and 10 years old in good health and CMV-seronegative.

The chain carries TRBV19 and TRBJ1-6; D is uncertain. V was shortened by 6 bases and J by 9 bases, with 21 bases between the two germline ends. The CDR3 length is 16 residues. Germline V CDR1 and CDR2: LNHDA, SQIVND (reference sequence). In nucleotides, the CDR3 is TGTGCCAGTAGGCCGACTTATTCAGCTTCGGGTTCACCCCTCCACTTT. Protein sequence: CASRPTYSASGSPLHF.

The genes are TRBV7-2 and TRBJ1-1, with D uncertain. V gave up 4 bases and J gave up 8 bases, with 14 bases separating them. CDR3 size: 13 residues. Germline CDR1 and CDR2: SGHTA and FQGNSA. CDR3 region: CASSSTVLREAFF. In DNA, the CDR3 is TGTGCCAGCAGCTCCACGGTGCTTCGGGAAGCTTTCTTT.

DNA for the CDR3: TGTGCCAGCAGTTACTCAGGGAGCTCTGGAAACACCATATATTTT. It encodes CASSYSGSSGNTIYF. V gene TRBV6-6 combines with J gene TRBJ1-3, with D hard to call. From germline, CDR1 is MNHNY and CDR2 SVGAGI (reference sequence). This CDR3 has 15 residues. V lost 0 bases and J 0 bases, leaving 6 bases between the germline ends.

In regard to this clone: This specimen includes other DNA sequences encoding the same CDR3. The chain combines TRBV5-1 with TRBJ2-6; the D is unclear. V was pared by 0 bases and J by 0 bases, with 4 bases between. Germline CDR1 and CDR2: SGHRS and YFSETQ. The CDR3 runs to 15 residues. The CDR3 DNA sequence: TGCGCCAGCAGCTTGGGCGGCTCTGGGGCCAACGTCCTGACTTTC. Its translation is CASSLGGSGANVLTF.

This rearrangement joins TRBV19 to TRBJ2-1; D uncertain. Between the trimmed V and J ends, which lost 5 bases and 6 bases, there was a span of 11 bases. The CDR3 spans 13 residues. Germline values: CDR1 LNHDA, CDR2 SQIVND (reference sequence). The CDR3 region has the DNA TGTGCCAGTAGTGTGACCGCGGCCAATGAGCAGTTCTTC. It specifies CASSVTAANEQFF.

This clone has a handful of counts. This chain links TRBV5-4 with TRBJ2-7; TRBD2 agrees at 9 bases. The ends lost 2 bases at V and 2 bases at J; junction bases unmatched: 5. Germline CDR1 and CDR2: SGHNT and YYREEE (reference sequence). The CDR3 loop spans 15 amino acids. The chain's CDR3 is CASSFMAGGAYEQYF. CDR3 sequence (DNA): TGTGCCAGCAGCTTTATGGCGGGAGGGGCCTACGAGCAGTACTTC.

The chain carries TRBV5-6 and TRBJ2-7, with 9 bases fitting TRBD1. The CDR3 is 14 residues long. V lost 1 base to trimming and J lost 4 bases; unmatched junction nucleotides: 3. Germline CDR1 reads SGHDT; CDR2 reads YYEEEE. The CDR3 coding sequence is TGTGCCAGCAGCTTGCCGGGACAGGGTTACGAGCAGTACGTC. Translation: CASSLPGQGYEQYV.

On this clone itself: The junction departs from the called germline gene at one end, perhaps through a read error. Other DNA sequences from this sample encode an identical CDR3 as well. The chain couples TRBV15 to TRBJ2-4, with D perhaps matching TRBD1 (5 bases). This CDR3 is built from 12 residues. CDR1 and CDR2 (germline): LNHNV, YYDKDF (reference sequence). This CDR3 reads CATSTQGNIQYF. CDR3 DNA sequence: TGCGCCACCAGCACCCAGGGTAACATTCAGTACTTC.

The chain couples TRBV5-5 to TRBJ2-7; 10 positions match TRBD1. V dropped 2 bases and J dropped 1; count of bases not matched to a gene: 3. Germline CDR1 SGHKS, CDR2 YYEKEE (reference sequence). CDR3 size: 15 residues. CDR3 DNA: TGTGCCAGCAGCTTTCGGGGACAGGGGTCCTACGAGCAGTACTTC. Its translation is CASSFRGQGSYEQYF.

The gene calls are TRBV9 and TRBJ2-3, with 10 bases aligning to TRBD2. Germline V lookup: CDR1 SGDLS, CDR2 YYNGEE. This CDR3 has 18 residues. J lost 10 bases, V lost 0 bases, and 17 bases had no gene match. CDR3 nucleotides: TGTGCCAGCAGCGTAGTCCCTAGCGGGGGCTCCTTCCGGGGTCCGCAGTATTTT. This encodes CASSVVPSGGSFRGPQYF.

This clone was counted between two and nine times. V gene TRBV4-3 combines with J gene TRBJ1-1, with 7 bases matching TRBD1. The germline V gene has CDR1 LGHNA and CDR2 YSLEER. The CDR3 length is 15 residues. V lost 2 bases and J lost 4; bases outside the gene matches: 7. For the CDR3, the DNA is TGCGCCAGCAGCCAAAAACCAGGGGGAGCCACTGAAGCTTTCTTT. Residues: CASSQKPGGATEAFF.

This chain connects TRBV7-2 to TRBJ2-5; TRBD2 agrees at 12 bases. Per the germline V gene, CDR1 is SGHTA and CDR2 is FQGNSA. V was pared by 1 base and J by 5 bases, with 5 bases of the junction left unmatched. The CDR3 covers 16 residues. The CDR3 spells CASSLELAGGRETQYF. The DNA for the CDR3 is TGTGCCAGCAGCTTAGAGCTAGCGGGGGGGCGGGAGACCCAGTACTTC.

In the case of this clone: At one end, the junction sequence differs from germline, possibly due to a read error. J is TRBJ1-1 and V is TRBV2, with a weak D call TRBD1 (6 bases). This CDR3 region has 12 residues. CDR1 and CDR2 (germline): SNHLY, FYNNEI. The CDR3 reads CAADRMNTGAFF. CDR3 coding DNA: TGTGCCGCGGACAGAATGAACACTGGAGCTTTCTTT.

The chain recombines TRBV2 with TRBJ2-1; 9 nucleotides align to TRBD1. CDR1 is SNHLY, CDR2 FYNNEI, per germline. This CDR3 comprises 13 residues. The trim removed 7 bases at V and 7 bases at J, leaving 5 bases unmatched. The CDR3 loop reads CASKGQGKNEQFF. In nucleotides, the CDR3 is TGTGCCAGCAAGGGACAGGGTAAGAATGAGCAGTTCTTC.

This chain links TRBV15 with TRBJ1-4; TRBD1 aligns across 9 bases. The CDR3 totals 16 residues. CDR1 and CDR2 from the germline V gene are LNHNV and YYDKDF (reference sequence). V shed 0 bases and J 8 bases; nucleotides not matched to a gene: 7. The CDR3 protein is CATSRDRDRVGEKLFF. The CDR3 bases are TGTGCCACCAGCAGAGATAGGGACAGGGTGGGCGAAAAACTGTTTTTT.

The V gene is TRBV19, the J gene TRBJ2-7, with TRBD2 as a possible D gene (7 bases). Germline V gene lookup returns CDR1 LNHDA and CDR2 SQIVND (reference sequence). This CDR3 spans 18 amino acids. Trimming removed 5 bases at V and 0 bases at J, with 23 bases between. DNA of the CDR3: TGTGCCAGTAGTCATCAAGGGGGAGGGCAAAGGTACTCCTACGAGCAGTACGTC. Amino acid sequence: CASSHQGGGQRYSYEQYV.

This clone came up a few times. The chain is built from TRBV30 and TRBJ2-5; D is possibly TRBD2 (6 bases). CDR3 length equals 13 residues. The V and J ends lost 4 bases and 4 bases respectively, with 13 bases between them. From germline, CDR1 is GTSNPN and CDR2 SVGIG (reference sequence). The DNA of the CDR3 is TGTGCCTGGAATAGTATGGGAGGAGAGACCCAGTACTTC. Protein product: CAWNSMGGETQYF.

This clone appeared once. The chain is built from TRBV27 and TRBJ1-2; D is possibly TRBD1 (5 bases). Germline V lookup: CDR1 MNHEY, CDR2 SMNVEV (reference sequence). V was clipped by 3 bases and J by 4 bases, with 9 bases between them. The CDR3 contains 13 residues. CDR3 sequence: CASSFGAAYGYTF. The CDR3 DNA reads TGTGCCAGCAGTTTTGGGGCGGCCTATGGCTACACCTTC.

The chain has TRBV7-8 and TRBJ2-1; 8 nucleotides match TRBD1. Germline V lookup: CDR1 SGHVS, CDR2 FQNEAQ. The CDR3 extends over 15 amino acids. V trimming: 5 bases; J trimming: 7 bases; junction bases outside the gene matches: 10. DNA for the CDR3: TGTGCCAGCAGCCAAGGCAGGGGGCGAACAAATGAGCAGTTCTTC. Protein sequence: CASSQGRGRTNEQFF.

The genes are TRBV4-2 and TRBJ2-7; 14 bases agree with TRBD2. The V gene's germline CDR1 is LGHNA and CDR2 YNFKEQ. The junction had 5 bases not matched to a gene; V was cut back by 5 bases and J by 5 bases. The CDR3 length is 15 residues. CDR3 amino acids: CASSTGTSGSHEQYF. Written as DNA, the CDR3 is TGTGCCAGCAGCACAGGGACTAGCGGGAGCCACGAGCAGTACTTC.

The J gene is TRBJ1-2, the V gene TRBV6-6, with D hard to call. V was trimmed by 7 bases and J by 4 bases, leaving 16 bases between them. The CDR3 totals 14 residues. Germline lookup yields CDR1 MNHNY and CDR2 SVGAGI (reference sequence). In nucleotides, the CDR3 is TGTGCCAGCACCAGACCGGGGAATGCCTATGGCTACACCTTC. It codes for CASTRPGNAYGYTF.

For this clone: Within the sample, other DNA sequences also encode this same CDR3. The gene calls are TRBV5-5 and TRBJ2-7, with TRBD1 matching over 8 bases. There are 14 residues in the CDR3. Germline V gene sequence: CDR1 SGHKS, CDR2 YYEKEE (reference sequence). V was clipped by 4 bases and J by 7 bases; unmatched bases: 10. The CDR3 sequence is CASSHGQGAQEQYV. CDR3 sequence (DNA): TGTGCCAGCAGCCATGGACAGGGAGCCCAAGAGCAGTACGTC.

The genes are TRBV25-1 and TRBJ2-1, with 8 bases matching TRBD1. The V gene end was trimmed by 4 bases and the J gene end by 9 bases; junction bases not matched to a gene: 8. Germline V lookup: CDR1 MGHDK, CDR2 SYGVNS. This CDR3 has 14 amino acids. Here the CDR3 DNA reads TGTGCCAGCAGTGGGACAGGGCGGTCGTCTGAGCAGTTCTTC. It is translated as CASSGTGRSSEQFF.

V and J are TRBV18 and TRBJ2-5; 15 bases are a match to TRBD2. Germline CDR1 is KGHSH and CDR2 is LQKENI. J was trimmed by 4 bases and V by 3 bases; bases with no gene match: 3. This CDR3 is 16 amino acids long. CDR3 protein: CASSPGLAGGPETQYF. The CDR3 bases are TGTGCCAGCTCACCTGGACTAGCGGGGGGGCCAGAGACCCAGTACTTC.

The genes are TRBV30 and TRBJ1-5, with D perhaps TRBD1 (6 bases). This CDR3 comprises 13 residues. From germline, CDR1 is GTSNPN and CDR2 SVGIG (reference sequence). Trimming removed 3 bases from V and 3 bases from J, with 9 bases in between. In DNA form, the CDR3 reads TGTGCCTGGAGCGGACAGACCAATCAGCCCCAGCATTTT. Its protein product is CAWSGQTNQPQHF.

The chain uses TRBV29-1 and TRBJ2-2; maybe TRBD1 (6 bases). Germline lookup yields CDR1 SQVTM and CDR2 ANQGSEA. The CDR3 contains 13 residues. V lost 4 bases and J 6 bases, leaving 12 bases between the germline ends. The CDR3 reads CSVAGTQSGELFF. CDR3 sequence (DNA): TGCAGCGTTGCCGGGACACAGTCCGGGGAGCTGTTTTTT.

The rearrangement links TRBV23-1 to TRBJ1-2; D is uncertain. TRBV23-1 is sorted into the ORF group, with uncertain function. V was cut by 2 bases and J by 5 bases, with 12 bases left in between. CDR3 length: 14 residues. The CDR3 reads CASSQRGFRYGYTF. The CDR3 nucleotides are TGCGCCAGCAGTCAAAGAGGGTTTCGATATGGCTACACCTTC.

The chain carries TRBV4-2 and TRBJ1-1, with D unresolved. The V gene's germline CDR1 is LGHNA and CDR2 YNFKEQ. The V end was cut by 0 bases, the J end by 4 bases, with 9 bases between. The CDR3 spans 14 residues. The CDR3 DNA sequence: TGTGCCAGCAGCCAAGATGGCCGGGGCACTGAAGCTTTCTTT. Translating gives CASSQDGRGTEAFF.

The genes are TRBV6-6 and TRBJ2-5, with 9 bases fitting TRBD2. Germline V CDR1 and CDR2: MNHNY, SVGAGI (reference sequence). The V segment lost 5 bases and the J segment 0 bases; nucleotides outside the gene matches: 7. The CDR3 has 16 amino acids. CDR3 DNA: TGTGCCAGCAGTCCCTTGGCGGGGGGGTACCAAGAGACCCAGTACTTC. As protein: CASSPLAGGYQETQYF.

The V gene is TRBV18, the J gene TRBJ2-7, with TRBD2 identical over 16 bases. From germline, CDR1 is KGHSH and CDR2 LQKENI. After removal of 5 bases from V and 3 bases from J, the junction contained 7 bases not matched to a gene. CDR3 size: 17 residues. As DNA, the CDR3 is TGTGCCAGCTCATTCCCGGGACTAGCGGGGGGGCGCTACGAGCAGTACGTC. Translation gives CASSFPGLAGGRYEQYV.

The CDR3 sequence: CASCGTSGSGEQYF. In DNA, the CDR3 is TGTGCCAGCTGCGGGACTAGCGGGAGTGGCGAGCAGTACTTC. The chain employs TRBV6-1 and TRBJ2-7; TRBD2 aligns across 14 bases. CDR1 is MNHNS and CDR2 is SASEGT in the germline V gene. The V segment lost 8 bases and the J segment 6 bases; nucleotides outside the gene matches: 6. This CDR3 contains 14 residues.

The V gene is TRBV9, the J gene TRBJ1-1; D is unclear. Germline V gene sequence: CDR1 SGDLS, CDR2 YYNGEE. The germline V and J ends were trimmed by 0 bases and 0 bases, with 6 bases remaining between them. CDR3 length equals 14 residues. The CDR3 DNA reads TGTGCCAGCAGCGTAGGACAATTGAACACTGAAGCTTTCTTT. Its protein product is CASSVGQLNTEAFF.